A selection of T cell receptor beta chains follows, all from one sample in a study of Ad26.COV2.S vaccination and SARS-CoV-2 variants. Sequenced by immunoSEQ multiplex PCR; TCRdb stores in-frame clones only, minus some. The table lists about 500,000 clones, about 89% of them singletons. This specimen was peripheral blood, taken in a trial of Ad26.COV2.S vaccine versus placebo. These receptors originate from a person between 18 and 60 years old who received the Ad26.COV2.S COVID-19 vaccine or a placebo. Both conserved end residues are trimmed from each CDR3. Fields, in order: V gene, J gene, CDR3 protein.

TRBV27	TRBJ2-1	ASSRLNNEQF
TRBV19	TRBJ1-1	ASSLRGLVAEAF
TRBV30	TRBJ1-1	ASPRSTTEAF
TRBV14	TRBJ2-5	ASSGSGGLPYQETQY
TRBV7-2	TRBJ1-1	ASSFGQVPEAF
TRBV23-1	TRBJ2-2	ASSQSTGAGNTGELF
TRBV30	TRBJ2-1	AWSRTSGSLGEQF
TRBV19	TRBJ2-1	ATGQGSGEQF
TRBV11-2	TRBJ1-4	ASSSTGFNEKLF
TRBV2	TRBJ1-2	ASSEAANVGLGYT
TRBV28	TRBJ1-3	ASSLWSPAGNTIY
TRBV7-2	TRBJ2-1	ASSFPRGGARNEQF
TRBV29-1	TRBJ2-3	SVASSNTGRGTDTQY
TRBV27	TRBJ2-7	ASSYDRGGIYEQY